One sample yielded the 26 T cell receptor beta chains listed below, sequenced in a study of T cells after yellow fever vaccination. One entry per CDR3 protein results from TCRdb running MiXCR on the 5' RACE reads. Of 150,000 to 200,000 distinct CDR3 sequences in the sample, approximately 10% were seen once. Sequenced material: CD8+ T cells sorted from PBMCs, taken 45 days after the yellow fever booster vaccination. The source of these receptors is a man in his late teens or twenties who received the YFV17D yellow fever vaccine.

V usage is TRBV7-9 and J usage is TRBJ1-1, with TRBD1 identical over 11 bases. CDR1 SEHNR and CDR2 FQNEAQ come from the germline V gene (reference sequence). V lost 4 bases to trimming and J lost 6 bases; unmatched junction nucleotides: 7. CDR3 length: 15 amino acids. CDR3 in DNA: TGTGCCAGCAGCTCCGGACAGGGGGCGGTGTCTGAAGCTTTCTTT. It translates to CASSSGQGAVSEAFF.

The chain carries TRBV27 and TRBJ2-1, with no clear D. This CDR3 contains 16 residues. From germline, CDR1 is MNHEY and CDR2 SMNVEV (reference sequence). Trimming took off 0 bases at V and 6 bases at J, with 15 bases between the two ends. CDR3 in DNA: TGTGCCAGCAGTTTATCCGTCCTAGACGCGACCAATGAGCAGTTCTTC. Protein: CASSLSVLDATNEQFF.

In its sample, this clonotype was seen a few times. This sequence joins TRBV4-1 and TRBJ1-1; TRBD1 matches 9 bases. Germline V CDR1 and CDR2: MGHRA, YSYEKL. The CDR3 consists of 18 residues. J was trimmed by 0 bases and V by 4 bases; bases with no gene match: 12. For the CDR3, the DNA is TGCGCCAGCAGCCGGCTACCGGGACAGGGCGGGATGAACACTGAAGCTTTCTTT. Its protein product is CASSRLPGQGGMNTEAFF.

This clonotype was picked up a small number of times. The chain joins TRBV6-4 to TRBJ2-1, with D perhaps matching TRBD1 or TRBD2 (5 bases each). The CDR3 extends over 16 amino acids. Germline loops: CDR1 MRHNA, CDR2 SNTAGT. Trimming took 1 base from V and 4 from J, leaving 14 bases between them. The CDR3 bases are TGTGCCAGCAGTGACTACCCCCGGGACGAATACAATGAGCAGTTCTTC. It encodes CASSDYPRDEYNEQFF.

The CDR3 coding sequence is TGCGCCAGCAGCTTGGCCGCTGGGCCCGGGAACTATGGCTACACCTTC. Amino acids: CASSLAAGPGNYGYTF. V and J are TRBV5-1 and TRBJ1-2; D call uncertain. The germline CDR1 and CDR2 sequences are SGHRS and YFSETQ. The CDR3 is 16 residues long. V was trimmed by 0 bases and J by 2 bases, leaving 14 bases between them.

The count of this clonotype is one. The chain carries TRBV28 and TRBJ1-5; D not certain. Trimming removed 5 bases at V and 3 bases at J, with 11 bases between. The CDR3 runs to 14 residues. Germline V lookup: CDR1 MDHEN, CDR2 SYDVKM. CDR3 in amino acids: CASSEGRSNQPQHF. The CDR3 DNA reads TGTGCCAGCAGTGAGGGCCGATCCAATCAGCCCCAGCATTTT.

This chain connects TRBV10-1 to TRBJ2-5; D is undetermined. Germline V lookup: CDR1 WNHNN, CDR2 SYGVQD (reference sequence). Trimming took 2 bases from V and 7 from J, leaving 14 bases between them. The CDR3 contains 14 residues. CDR3 loop: CASSEGTGSATQYF. Here the CDR3 DNA reads TGCGCCAGCAGTGAGGGTACCGGGTCCGCGACCCAGTACTTC.

The chain recombines TRBV20-1 with TRBJ2-6; no definite D call. The V gene's germline CDR1 is DFQATT and CDR2 SNEGSKA (reference sequence). The CDR3 spans 13 residues. Trimming cost V 5 bases and J 0 bases, with 5 bases left between them. The CDR3 sequence: CSAQSSGANVLTF. The CDR3 DNA reads TGCAGTGCTCAGAGCTCTGGGGCCAACGTCCTGACTTTC.

The table lists this clonotype with a few counts. This chain connects TRBV7-3 to TRBJ1-2; TRBD1 matches at 9 bases. V shed 5 bases, J shed 8 bases, and the junction held 9 bases outside the gene matches. Germline loops: CDR1 SGHTA, CDR2 FQGTGA. This CDR3 region has 14 residues. DNA of the CDR3: TGTGCCAGCAGCATCTCCGGGACAGGGAGAGGCTACACCTTC. It codes for CASSISGTGRGYTF.

This clonotype was seen more than once but under ten times. The gene calls are TRBV12-3 or TRBV12-4 and TRBJ1-2; 9 bases match TRBD1. The CDR3 length is 13 residues. With 4 bases clipped from V and 3 bases from J, the junction kept 0 bases outside the gene matches. The CDR3 loop reads CASSWTGDYGYTF. The CDR3 DNA is TGTGCCAGCAGTTGGACAGGGGACTATGGCTACACCTTC.

This clonotype was picked up a small number of times. V gene TRBV3-1 combines with J gene TRBJ2-1; 8 positions match TRBD1. The CDR3 has 15 residues. CDR1 and CDR2 (germline): LGHDT, YNNKEL (reference sequence). The trim removed 0 bases at V and 4 bases at J, leaving 2 bases unmatched. The CDR3 loop reads CASSQEGDRYNEQFF. In DNA, the CDR3 is TGTGCCAGCAGCCAAGAGGGGGACAGGTACAATGAGCAGTTCTTC.

V usage is TRBV9 and J usage is TRBJ1-6, with a possible D match to TRBD1 (5 bases). Trimming shortened V by 0 bases and J by 9 bases, and 19 bases separated the two germline ends. Looked up from germline, CDR1 is SGDLS and CDR2 is YYNGEE. This CDR3 comprises 17 residues. CDR3 region: CASSVASAGGDGSPLHF. CDR3 nucleotides: TGTGCCAGCAGCGTAGCCTCGGCGGGAGGGGACGGTTCACCCCTCCACTTT.

This sequence joins TRBV27 and TRBJ2-3; TRBD2 matches at 7 bases. The J segment lost 3 bases and the V segment lost 2 bases, leaving 8 bases of the junction unmatched. CDR3 size: 16 residues. CDR1 MNHEY and CDR2 SMNVEV come from the germline V gene (reference sequence). CDR3 nucleotides: TGTGCCAGCAGTTTAAGTCCCCGGGAGGTGACAGATACGCAGTATTTT. It specifies CASSLSPREVTDTQYF.

For the CDR3, the DNA is TGTGCCAGCAGCCAAGACCCGGGGGACCCTGAAGCTTTCTTT. It is translated as CASSQDPGDPEAFF. This chain joins TRBV14 and TRBJ1-1; D may be TRBD1 (5 bases). CDR3 length equals 14 residues. Per germline, CDR1 SGHDN and CDR2 FVKESK. The V gene lost 0 bases and the J gene lost 6 bases, with 11 bases spanning the gap.

The V call is TRBV11-2, the J call TRBJ2-7, with unresolved D. Trimming removed 1 base from V and 7 bases from J, with 5 bases in between. The length of the CDR3 is 11 residues. The V gene's germline CDR1 is SGHAT and CDR2 FQNNGV. For the CDR3, the DNA is TGTGCCAGCAGCTTAGCGAGGGAGCAGTACTTC. Residues: CASSLAREQYF. Full variable domain (remainder filled in from reference TRBV11-2 and TRBJ2-7): EAGVAQSPRYKIIEKRQSVAFWCNPISGHATLYWYQQILGQGPKLLIQFQNNGVVDDSQLPKDRFSAERLKGVDSTLKIQPAKLEDSAVYLCASSLAREQYFGPGTRLTVT.

This sequence joins TRBV7-7 and TRBJ2-1, with D unclear. Deletions cut 5 bases from V and 0 bases from J, with 11 bases between. From germline, CDR1 is SSHAT and CDR2 FNYEAQ (reference sequence). There are 15 residues in the CDR3. CDR3 nucleotide sequence: TGTGCCAGCAGCCAGACAAGTAGCTCCTACAATGAGCAGTTCTTC. Residues: CASSQTSSSYNEQFF.

This clonotype was found many times. The chain uses TRBV12-3 or TRBV12-4 and TRBJ1-2, with a weak D call TRBD1 (5 bases). This CDR3 has 16 amino acids. V was shortened by 2 bases and J by 0 bases, with 13 bases between the two germline ends. In DNA form, the CDR3 reads TGTGCCAGCAGTTTATGGTGGGGCCCTGCTAACTATGGCTACACCTTC. Residues: CASSLWWGPANYGYTF.

The genes are TRBV7-2 and TRBJ1-2, with D hard to call. This CDR3 has 15 residues. The V end lost 1 base, the J end lost 6 bases, and 15 bases lay between the germline ends. Germline V gene data show CDR1 as SGHTA and CDR2 as FQGNSA. CDR3 residues: CASSLGPEMSDGYTF. CDR3 nucleotides: TGTGCCAGCAGCTTAGGACCCGAGATGAGCGATGGCTACACCTTC.

This clonotype has more than one count but fewer than ten. The chain recombines TRBV7-9 with TRBJ2-3, with D hard to call. The CDR3 has 13 residues. Germline lookup yields CDR1 SEHNR and CDR2 FQNEAQ (reference sequence). V was trimmed by 6 bases and J by 0 bases, leaving 7 bases between them. The CDR3 protein is CASSSPSTDTQYF. The CDR3 nucleotides read TGTGCCAGCAGTTCTCCTAGCACAGATACGCAGTATTTT.

This clonotype has a handful of counts. The V call is TRBV6-2 or TRBV6-3, the J call TRBJ2-7, with 11 bases matching TRBD1. CDR1 is MNHEY, CDR2 SVGEGT, per germline. V was clipped by 3 bases and J by 2 bases; unmatched bases: 9. The CDR3 consists of 17 residues. The CDR3 region has the DNA TGTGCCAGCAGTTATAACCGGGACAGGGGGAACCCCTACGAGCAGTACGTC. This encodes CASSYNRDRGNPYEQYV.

The chain combines TRBV9 with TRBJ2-2; D ambiguous. Germline CDR1 is SGDLS and CDR2 is YYNGEE. V was clipped by 0 bases and J by 7 bases, with 7 bases between them. The CDR3 sequence is 13 residues long. CDR3: CASSVDGGGELFF. The CDR3 DNA is TGTGCCAGCAGCGTAGATGGCGGCGGGGAGCTGTTTTTT.

The chain employs TRBV28 and TRBJ1-4; D is possibly TRBD1 (5 bases). CDR1 and CDR2 (germline): MDHEN, SYDVKM. The V and J ends lost 7 bases and 8 bases respectively, with 23 bases between them. CDR3 length equals 16 residues. The CDR3: CASKQGFGGALEKLFF. In nucleotides, the CDR3 is TGTGCCAGCAAGCAAGGGTTTGGAGGGGCTCTAGAAAAACTGTTTTTT.

In the case of this clonotype: Since a much larger clone is just one base distant, this may be a read error. The genes are TRBV6-2 or TRBV6-3 and TRBJ2-5; D is perhaps TRBD1 or TRBD2 (5 bases each). Germline CDR1 reads MNHEY; CDR2 reads SVGEGT. V lost 1 base to trimming and J lost 8 bases, with 17 bases between them. The CDR3 covers 15 residues. The CDR3 spells CASSYLKGQWDTQYF. CDR3 nucleotide sequence: TGTGCCAGCAGTTACTTGAAGGGTCAGTGGGACACCCAGTACTTC.

This clonotype was recorded a few times. The chain employs TRBV4-1 and TRBJ2-3; D remains ambiguous. Per germline, CDR1 MGHRA and CDR2 YSYEKL. The CDR3 is 13 residues long. Deletions cut 8 bases from V and 5 bases from J, with 14 bases between. CDR3 bases: TGCGCCAGCTCAATTACGCTAGGAGATACGCAGTATTTT. It yields the protein CASSITLGDTQYF.

This clonotype was detected a few times. This chain connects TRBV4-1 to TRBJ1-1, with 7 bases aligning to TRBD1. The trim removed 1 base at V and 2 bases at J, leaving 7 bases unmatched. CDR3 length: 16 residues. Germline V gives CDR1 MGHRA, CDR2 YSYEKL. The CDR3 nucleotides are TGCGCCAGCAGCCAAGGATGGGGGACAGTTAACACTGAAGCTTTCTTT. Amino acids: CASSQGWGTVNTEAFF.

The J gene is TRBJ1-2, the V gene TRBV19; D is possibly TRBD1 (6 bases). CDR3 size: 13 residues. The germline V gene has CDR1 LNHDA and CDR2 SQIVND (reference sequence). Trimming pared 9 bases from V and 7 bases from J, leaving 18 bases between. The CDR3 sequence: CARKQGKATGYTF. DNA of the CDR3: TGTGCCAGGAAACAGGGAAAGGCAACTGGCTACACCTTC.